Detailed here is one TCR beta chain. Its antigen is currently unknown. The data were taken from a study of long-term antiretroviral therapy in people with HIV. Whole-study results and caveats: Despite increasing after ART, diversity remained lower than that of transplant donor controls.

V shed 0 bases and J shed 5 bases, with 16 bases lying between them. This CDR3 has 17 residues. In germline, CDR1 is SNHLY, CDR2 FYNNEI. With survey level as its setting, the immunoSEQ assay was v3.0. The repertoire was sequenced with immunoSEQ multiplex PCR; TCRdb's copy has only in-frame clones and lacks some. Of 27,000 or so clones listed, approximately 86% were seen once; the top ten hold about a sixth. The sequence came from a man in his forties or fifties with HIV. J is TRBJ2-2 and V is TRBV2, with TRBD2 as a possible D gene (5 bases). This material consisted of unsorted PBMCs, taken 1.2 years after starting antiretroviral therapy. The CDR3 nucleotides are TGTGCCAGCAGTGAAGCGGAACGGACTGTTAGGACCGGGGAGCTGTTTTTT. The encoded protein is CASSEAERTVRTGELFF.